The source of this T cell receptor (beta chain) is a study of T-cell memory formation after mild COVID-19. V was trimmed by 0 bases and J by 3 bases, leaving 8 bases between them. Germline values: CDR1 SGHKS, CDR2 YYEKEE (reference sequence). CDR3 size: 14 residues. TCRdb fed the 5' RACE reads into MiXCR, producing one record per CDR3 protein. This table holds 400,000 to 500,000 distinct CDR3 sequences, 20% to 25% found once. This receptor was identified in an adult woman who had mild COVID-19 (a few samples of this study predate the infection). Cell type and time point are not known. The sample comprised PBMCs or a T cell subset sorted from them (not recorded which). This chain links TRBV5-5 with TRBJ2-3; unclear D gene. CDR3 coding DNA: TGTGCCAGCAGCTTGGACGTGCAGACAGATACGCAGTATTTT. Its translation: CASSLDVQTDTQYF.